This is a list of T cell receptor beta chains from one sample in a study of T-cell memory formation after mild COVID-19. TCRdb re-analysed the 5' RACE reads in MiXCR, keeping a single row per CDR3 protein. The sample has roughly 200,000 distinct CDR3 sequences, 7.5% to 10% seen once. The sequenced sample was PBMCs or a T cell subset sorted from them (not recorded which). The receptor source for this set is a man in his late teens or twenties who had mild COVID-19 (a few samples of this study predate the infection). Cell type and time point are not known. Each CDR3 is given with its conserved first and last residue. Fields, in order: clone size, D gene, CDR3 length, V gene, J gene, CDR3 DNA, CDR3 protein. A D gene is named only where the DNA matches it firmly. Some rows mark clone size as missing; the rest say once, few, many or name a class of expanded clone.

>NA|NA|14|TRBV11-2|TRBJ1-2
TGTGCCAGCAGCCTAGTTGCGGGCCGAGGTGGCTACACCTTC
CASSLVAGRGGYTF
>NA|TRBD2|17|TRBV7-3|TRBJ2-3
TGTGCCAGCAGCCCAGGTCCCCTAGCGGGAGCCGGAGATACGCAGTATTTT
CASSPGPLAGAGDTQYF
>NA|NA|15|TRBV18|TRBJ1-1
TGTGCCAGCTCACCATTGGGCCAGGGGATGGCTGAAGCTTTCTTT
CASSPLGQGMAEAFF
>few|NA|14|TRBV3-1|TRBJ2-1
TGTGCCAGCAGCCAAGATCTCCCAGTCGATGAGCAGTTCTTC
CASSQDLPVDEQFF
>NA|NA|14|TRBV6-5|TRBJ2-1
TGTGCCAGCAGTTACCGGGGGAATACTTTAGGAGAGTTCTTC
CASSYRGNTLGEFF
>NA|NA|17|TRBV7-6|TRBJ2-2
TGTGCCAGCAGCTTATATTTGGGGCCAGTAAACACCGGGGAGCTGTTTTTT
CASSLYLGPVNTGELFF
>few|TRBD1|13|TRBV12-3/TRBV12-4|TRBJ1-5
TGTGCCAGCAGTCACGAGAACAGGGGCACCCAGCATTTT
CASSHENRGTQHF
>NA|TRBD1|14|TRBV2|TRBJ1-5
TGTGCCAGCAGCCGACAGGGTAGCAATCAGCCCCAGCATTTT
CASSRQGSNQPQHF
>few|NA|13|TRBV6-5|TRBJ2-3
TGTGCCAGCAGCTTGACCGGGCAAGATACGCAGTATTTT
CASSLTGQDTQYF
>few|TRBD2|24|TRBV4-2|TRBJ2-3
TGTGCCAGCAGCCAGACCCTAGGGACTAGCGGGGGGGCGCTCCGGTTTCGAAGCACAGATACGCAGTATTTT
CASSQTLGTSGGALRFRSTDTQYF
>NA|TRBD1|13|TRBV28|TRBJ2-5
TGTGCCAGCAGTTTAGAGAGGGGACAGGCCCAGTACTTC
CASSLERGQAQYF
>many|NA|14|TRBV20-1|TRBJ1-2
TGCAGTGCTAGTCTGGGGGTAACTAACTATGGCTACACCTTC
CSASLGVTNYGYTF
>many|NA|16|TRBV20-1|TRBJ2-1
TGCAGTGCTCGGCATGCGGGGGCCATTGGGGACAATGAGCAGTTCTTC
CSARHAGAIGDNEQFF
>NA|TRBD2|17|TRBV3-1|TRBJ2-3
TGTGCCAGCAGCCAAGGGAGGAGCGGGGGGGTTCAAGATACGCAGTATTTT
CASSQGRSGGVQDTQYF
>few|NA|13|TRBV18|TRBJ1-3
TGTGCCAGCTCGACCAGGGACGCAAACACCATATATTTT
CASSTRDANTIYF
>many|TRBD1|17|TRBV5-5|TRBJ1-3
TGTGCCAGCAGCTCCAAAGGGAGGGGGCCGACTGGAAACACCATATATTTT
CASSSKGRGPTGNTIYF
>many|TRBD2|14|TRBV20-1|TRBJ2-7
TGCAGTGCCCTAGCGGGGGGGAGCTCCTACGAGCAGTACTTC
CSALAGGSSYEQYF
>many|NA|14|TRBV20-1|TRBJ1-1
TGCAGTGCTAGAGTCTCCATGGGGAGCACTGAAGCTTTCTTT
CSARVSMGSTEAFF
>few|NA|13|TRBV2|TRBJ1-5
TGTGCCAGCAGCACAGGATTCAATCAGCCCCAGCATTTT
CASSTGFNQPQHF